This T cell receptor (beta chain) was documented in a study of cytomegalovirus exposure and HLA in healthy donors. Comments on this clone: Its antigen is not known.

General observations from the study: Later on, an analysis found that several of the most significant clusters appeared to be linked to common viral pathogens, which included parvovirus B19. In a later analysis, specific HLA alleles were associated with under 20,000 TCR beta sequences at a 0.05 false discovery rate.

This CDR3 has 17 residues. V gave up 0 bases and J gave up 3 bases; unmatched junction bases: 7. The germline CDR1 and CDR2 sequences are LGHNA and YNFKEQ. It was with 60 Vbeta and 13 Jbeta primers that the PCR ran. Assay used: immunoSEQ multiplex PCR; TCRdb lists only in-frame clones, some missing. The sample lists about 200,000 clones; about 86% were seen once. The chain recombines TRBV4-2 with TRBJ2-2; 7 bases fit TRBD2. The sequenced sample was PBMCs. This TCR derives from a woman in her 30s in good health and CMV-seronegative. For the CDR3, the DNA is TGTGCCAGCAGCCAAGAGGCGGCGGGAGTTTACACCGGGGAGCTGTTTTTT. Translation: CASSQEAAGVYTGELFF.